This T cell receptor (beta chain) was sequenced for a study of blood T cell repertoires in COVID-19. Measured with immunoSEQ multiplex PCR; TCRdb has only the in-frame clones, and not every one. The table shows 200,000 to 250,000 clones, with almost 85% occurring only once. Participant ages covered roughly 18 to 89 years across some 25 US areas. Cohort assignment relied on participant-reported clinical history. Recovered participants had two consecutive negative NP/OP PCR tests, healthcare professional clearance, or symptom resolution. This CDR3 is built from 16 residues. CDR1 is SGDLS and CDR2 is YYNGEE in the germline V gene. The ends lost 2 bases at V and 6 bases at J; junction bases unmatched: 11.

The sequenced material came from PBMCs or T cells enriched from blood (not recorded which). The receptor was derived from a man aged 40-49 years who had recovered from COVID-19. The genes are TRBV9 and TRBJ2-3, with 8 nucleotides matching TRBD1. DNA of the CDR3: TGTGCCAGCAGCGTTGGACAGGGTGGGCACTTGGATACGCAGTATTTT. It translates to CASSVGQGGHLDTQYF.